A single sample is the source of the 24 T cell receptor beta chains below, sequenced in a study of PD-L1 blockade in urothelial cancer. Sequencing used immunoSEQ multiplex PCR; TCRdb keeps in-frame clones, though not all of them. Here the sample spans just over 50,000 clones, around 88% being singletons. Specimen: PBMCs, collected around atezolizumab (anti-PD-L1) treatment. These TCRs come from a man in his sixties with urothelial cancer.

The rearrangement uses TRBV7-9 and TRBJ2-1; D is possibly TRBD1 (6 bases). The germline V and J ends were trimmed by 0 bases and 3 bases, with 12 bases remaining between them. There are 16 residues in the CDR3. Germline assignment: CDR1 SEHNR and CDR2 FQNEAQ (reference sequence). The CDR3 bases are TGTGCCAGCAGCTTAGCGTGGGGGCGCGACTACAATGAGCAGTTCTTC. It yields the protein CASSLAWGRDYNEQFF. The entire variable domain, with the rest obtained from reference TRBV7-9 and TRBJ2-1, is as follows: DTGVSQNPRHKITKRGQNVTFRCDPISEHNRLYWYRQTLGQGPEFLTYFQNEAQLEKSRLLSDRFSAERPKGSFSTLEIQRTEQGDSAMYLCASSLAWGRDYNEQFFGPGTRLTVL.

The rearrangement links TRBV16 to TRBJ1-5; D uncertain. The CDR3 contains 14 residues. The V gene lost 1 base and the J gene lost 3 bases, with 7 bases spanning the gap. CDR1 is KGHSY and CDR2 is FQNENV in the germline V gene. CDR3 DNA sequence: TGTGCCAGCAGCCAATTGAGTCTCAATCAGCCCCAGCATTTT. This translates into CASSQLSLNQPQHF. Full variable domain (rest looked up from reference TRBV16 and TRBJ1-5): GEEVAQTPKHLVRGEGQKAKLYCAPIKGHSYVFWYQQVLKNEFKFLISFQNENVFDETGMPKERFSAKCLPNSPCSLEIQATKLEDSAVYFCASSQLSLNQPQHFGDGTRLSIL.

The DNA for the CDR3 is TGTGCCTGGAGTGTAGCGGGGGTAGATGGCTACACCTTC. Translation: CAWSVAGVDGYTF. This chain connects TRBV30 to TRBJ1-2, with D perhaps matching TRBD1 (5 bases). Deletions cut 0 bases from V and 6 bases from J, with 11 bases between. In germline, CDR1 is GTSNPN, CDR2 SVGIG (reference sequence). The CDR3 covers 13 residues.

This clone came up a few times. The J gene is TRBJ1-4, the V gene TRBV25-1; D ambiguous. Germline V gene lookup returns CDR1 MGHDK and CDR2 SYGVNS. CDR3 size: 14 residues. Trimming cost V 6 bases and J 3 bases, with 11 bases left between them. The CDR3 DNA follows: TGTGCCAGCAGAGATAACCGGGCTAATGAAAAACTGTTTTTT. This sequence encodes CASRDNRANEKLFF.

The chain employs TRBV2 and TRBJ2-3, with 8 bases aligning to TRBD2. CDR3 length: 15 residues. Germline V lookup: CDR1 SNHLY, CDR2 FYNNEI. V was clipped by 7 bases and J by 1 base; unmatched bases: 7. CDR3 bases: TGTGCCAGCAACGGGAGGGGGATTGGCACAGATACGCAGTATTTT. This translates into CASNGRGIGTDTQYF.

The chain is built from TRBV7-8 and TRBJ2-7; 9 bases are shared with TRBD2. Germline V gives CDR1 SGHVS, CDR2 FQNEAQ. The CDR3 covers 15 residues. J lost 5 bases, V lost 3 bases, and 8 bases had no gene match. CDR3 protein: CASSLVAGGLNEQYF. The CDR3 DNA reads as TGTGCCAGCAGCTTGGTGGCGGGAGGGCTGAACGAGCAGTACTTC.

The chain combines TRBV5-6 with TRBJ2-5; TRBD1 is a possible D gene (6 bases). V was clipped by 0 bases and J by 5 bases, with 14 bases between them. CDR3 length: 15 residues. Germline V lookup: CDR1 SGHDT, CDR2 YYEEEE. The CDR3 sequence: CASSLAPTRGETQYF. In nucleotides, the CDR3 is TGTGCCAGCAGCTTGGCCCCTACTAGGGGGGAGACCCAGTACTTC.

V usage is TRBV5-1 and J usage is TRBJ2-2, with a weak D call TRBD1 (7 bases). Trimming stripped 6 bases from V and 3 bases from J, with 12 bases between. Per germline, CDR1 SGHRS and CDR2 YFSETQ. The CDR3 spans 14 residues. CDR3 in amino acids: CASIARGDTGELFF. For the CDR3, the DNA is TGCGCCAGCATTGCCAGGGGGGACACCGGGGAGCTGTTTTTT.

The genes are TRBV4-2 and TRBJ2-3, with D perhaps TRBD1 (6 bases). The CDR3 runs 17 residues. Trimming stripped 0 bases from V and 0 bases from J, with 13 bases between. CDR1 and CDR2 (germline): LGHNA, YNFKEQ. The CDR3, as DNA: TGTGCCAGCAGCCAAGATCAGGGGCTAACTAGCACAGATACGCAGTATTTT. Its translation is CASSQDQGLTSTDTQYF.

This chain joins TRBV6-5 and TRBJ1-1; D possibly corresponds to TRBD1 (6 bases). Trimming cost V 5 bases and J 5 bases, with 18 bases left between them. This CDR3 comprises 15 residues. Germline loops: CDR1 MNHEY, CDR2 SVGAGI. DNA of the CDR3: TGTGCCAGCAGTCCCCGAGTACAGGGTCTTACTGAAGCTTTCTTT. It specifies CASSPRVQGLTEAFF.

The J gene is TRBJ1-6, the V gene TRBV19; D remains unclear. The V end was cut by 7 bases, the J end by 7 bases, with 11 bases between. This CDR3 contains 13 residues. CDR1 and CDR2 (germline): LNHDA, SQIVND (reference sequence). CDR3 loop: CASMGQANSPLHF. The CDR3 DNA reads as TGTGCCAGTATGGGCCAGGCCAATTCACCCCTCCACTTT.

The chain employs TRBV10-3 and TRBJ1-5, with D perhaps TRBD1 (6 bases). Trimming cost V 1 base and J 5 bases, with 12 bases left between them. This CDR3 has 15 amino acids. Germline lookup yields CDR1 ENHRY and CDR2 SYGVKD. The CDR3 region is CAISEFPGGYQPQHF. CDR3 sequence (DNA): TGTGCCATCAGTGAGTTTCCGGGGGGCTATCAGCCCCAGCATTTT.

The V call is TRBV28, the J call TRBJ1-3; no reliable D call. The CDR3 totals 14 residues. The germline V gene has CDR1 MDHEN and CDR2 SYDVKM. V shed 6 bases and J shed 1 base, with 10 bases lying between them. CDR3 DNA sequence: TGTGCCAGCAGCCCAACGGGGTCTGGAAACACCATATATTTT. Protein product: CASSPTGSGNTIYF.

The chain is built from TRBV11-2 and TRBJ1-3, with 7 bases matching TRBD1. CDR3 size: 16 residues. Germline CDR1 SGHAT, CDR2 FQNNGV. Unmatched junction bases numbered 8, after V lost 5 bases and J lost 1 base. Here the CDR3 reads CASSPQGQISGNTIYF. The CDR3 DNA sequence: TGTGCCAGCAGCCCCCAGGGACAGATATCTGGAAACACCATATATTTT.

In DNA, the CDR3 is TGCAGCGCTAAAACTAGCTCAGCTAGCACAGATACGCAGTATTTT. This translates into CSAKTSSASTDTQYF. J is TRBJ2-3 and V is TRBV29-1; TRBD2 might be the D (6 bases). The ends were cut back, 7 bases at V and 0 bases at J, with 17 bases in the middle. The CDR3 runs to 15 residues. Germline V gene data show CDR1 as SQVTM and CDR2 as ANQGSEA.

The chain couples TRBV10-3 to TRBJ2-7, with a weak D call TRBD1 (6 bases). This CDR3 is 14 amino acids long. The V and J ends lost 6 bases and 1 base respectively, with 13 bases between them. CDR1 ENHRY and CDR2 SYGVKD come from the germline V gene. Here the CDR3 reads CAIRDSAKSYEQYF. In DNA form, the CDR3 reads TGTGCCATCAGGGACAGTGCTAAGTCCTACGAGCAGTACTTC.

The chain employs TRBV4-1 and TRBJ2-2; D remains unclear. The CDR3 consists of 15 residues. Germline values: CDR1 MGHRA, CDR2 YSYEKL. V gave up 0 bases and J gave up 1 base, with 6 bases separating them. In DNA form, the CDR3 reads TGCGCCAGCAGCCAAGATAGACAGAACACCGGGGAGCTGTTTTTT. This codes for CASSQDRQNTGELFF.

The chain joins TRBV6-5 to TRBJ2-3; D possibly corresponds to TRBD1 (5 bases). The V end lost 3 bases, the J end lost 1 base, and 8 bases lay between the germline ends. Germline lookup yields CDR1 MNHEY and CDR2 SVGAGI. The CDR3 runs 14 residues. The CDR3 DNA sequence: TGTGCCAGCAGTTATGGGGCGGGCACAGATACGCAGTATTTT. Translated, it gives CASSYGAGTDTQYF.

The chain combines TRBV28 with TRBJ1-3; no firm D call. The CDR3 totals 15 residues. The V gene's germline CDR1 is MDHEN and CDR2 SYDVKM. The V gene lost 5 bases and the J gene lost 0 bases, with 11 bases spanning the gap. CDR3 residues: CASSPSGFSGNTIYF. The CDR3 region has the DNA TGTGCCAGCAGTCCTTCAGGTTTCTCTGGAAACACCATATATTTT.

The rearrangement joins TRBV30 to TRBJ2-3, with 7 bases fitting TRBD2. CDR1 and CDR2 from the germline V gene are GTSNPN and SVGIG (reference sequence). The trim removed 5 bases at V and 3 bases at J, leaving 17 bases unmatched. The CDR3 runs to 17 residues. As DNA, the CDR3 is TGTGCCTGGGGTTCTTCCCGGGAGGCTATAAGTACAGATACGCAGTATTTT. The encoded protein is CAWGSSREAISTDTQYF.

CDR3 nucleotides: TGTGCCAGCAGTGGGACAGTCCGTAATTCACCCCTCCACTTT. Translation gives CASSGTVRNSPLHF. J is TRBJ1-6 and V is TRBV6-1; D is perhaps TRBD1 (6 bases). The CDR3 extends over 14 amino acids. In germline, CDR1 is MNHNS, CDR2 SASEGT. With 4 bases removed from V and 6 bases from J, the gap between germline ends came to 10 bases.

The chain couples TRBV5-1 to TRBJ2-7; maybe TRBD2 (7 bases). V was pared by 0 bases and J by 2 bases, with 12 bases between. In germline, CDR1 is SGHRS, CDR2 YFSETQ. This CDR3 has 15 amino acids. DNA for the CDR3: TGCGCCAGCAGCTTGGCCTCGGGGGGCGCCTACGAGCAGTACTTC. It is translated as CASSLASGGAYEQYF. The full variable domain, completed using reference TRBV5-1 and TRBJ2-7, is KAGVTQTPRYLIKTRGQQVTLSCSPISGHRSVSWYQQTPGQGLQFLFEYFSETQRNKGNFPGRFSGRQFSNSRSEMNVSTLELGDSALYLCASSLASGGAYEQYFGPGTRLTVT.

The chain has TRBV5-1 and TRBJ1-3; possible D gene TRBD1, 5 bases. The V end lost 0 bases, the J end lost 1 base, and 5 bases lay between the germline ends. This CDR3 contains 14 residues. The germline V gene has CDR1 SGHRS and CDR2 YFSETQ. CDR3 sequence reads: CASSLAGSGNTIYF. The CDR3 nucleotides read TGCGCCAGCAGCTTGGCAGGGTCTGGAAACACCATATATTTT. The whole variable domain, remainder taken from reference TRBV5-1 and TRBJ1-3, is KAGVTQTPRYLIKTRGQQVTLSCSPISGHRSVSWYQQTPGQGLQFLFEYFSETQRNKGNFPGRFSGRQFSNSRSEMNVSTLELGDSALYLCASSLAGSGNTIYFGEGSWLTVV.

This chain uses TRBV7-8 with TRBJ2-2, with TRBD1 identical over 7 bases. Germline V CDR1 and CDR2: SGHVS, FQNEAQ. There are 14 residues in the CDR3. Trimming removed 3 bases from V and 4 bases from J; junction bases left unmatched: 2. The CDR3 DNA reads as TGTGCCAGCAGCTTGGGACAGTTCACCGGGGAGCTGTTTTTT. This encodes CASSLGQFTGELFF.